What follows are 21 T cell receptor beta chains derived from one specimen sequenced in a study of regulatory T cells in long-lasting Graves disease. Noted time point: persistent/refractory GD, antithyroid drugs over 5 years with positive TRAb. The authors made the TCR library using RNA they extracted from PBMCs. Through Arm-PCR of CDR3 regions and iRepertoire HTBI primers, TCR beta libraries were built. TCRdb reprocessed the multiplex PCR reads via MiXCR and lists one record per CDR3 protein. This sample has hundreds of thousands of distinct CDR3 sequences, with 20% to 25% found just once. The sample was peripheral blood mononuclear cells (PBMCs), taken when the disease was refractory, from a patient treated with antithyroid drugs. These receptor sequences come from a female donor with Graves disease.

The DNA of the CDR3 is TGTGCCAGCAGTAATACGGGAGGCACGGGCCCATCCTACGAGCAGTACTTC. Protein product: CASSNTGGTGPSYEQYF. This chain connects TRBV7-9 to TRBJ2-7; 7 bases are a match to TRBD2. This CDR3 has 17 residues. Germline lookup yields CDR1 SEHNR and CDR2 FQNEAQ (reference sequence). With V trimmed by 6 bases and J by 1 base, 15 bases remained unmatched.

Remarks on this clonotype: A much larger clone differs by one base, so this may be a read error. This sequence joins TRBV6-2 or TRBV6-3 and TRBJ1-2; TRBD1 is a possible D gene (5 bases). The germline CDR1 and CDR2 sequences are MNHEY and SVGEGT. The CDR3 is 13 residues long. The CDR3: CACSTGQNYGYTF. The CDR3, as DNA: TGTGCCTGCAGTACTGGACAAAACTATGGCTACACCTTC.

This clonotype has only a few counts. The V gene is TRBV5-4, the J gene TRBJ2-5; 11 bases match TRBD1. CDR1 and CDR2 (germline): SGHNT, YYREEE (reference sequence). The CDR3 length is 15 residues. Germline trimming cut 4 bases from V and 5 bases from J; bases unmatched to any gene: 7. DNA for the CDR3: TGTGCCAGCAGCCCGGGACAGGGGGATTCCGAGACCCAGTACTTC. Translation gives CASSPGQGDSETQYF.

This clonotype was detected many times. V is TRBV6-1 and J is TRBJ1-5; D not resolved. CDR1 is MNHNS, CDR2 SASEGT, per germline. Trimming pared 7 bases from V and 4 bases from J, leaving 11 bases between. The CDR3 has 13 residues. The CDR3 here is CASITDWNQPQHF. Here the CDR3 DNA reads TGTGCCAGCATCACGGATTGGAATCAGCCCCAGCATTTT.

This clonotype was observed many times. This sequence joins TRBV11-2 and TRBJ1-4; perhaps TRBD1 as D (5 bases). Germline V CDR1 and CDR2: SGHAT, FQNNGV. With 7 bases removed from V and 0 bases from J, the gap between germline ends came to 12 bases. The CDR3 is 15 residues long. The CDR3 region is CASKKRGSTNEKLFF. In DNA form, the CDR3 reads TGTGCCAGCAAAAAAAGGGGTTCAACTAATGAAAAACTGTTTTTT.

The J gene is TRBJ1-6, the V gene TRBV7-2; 7 nucleotides line up with TRBD1. The CDR3 length is 15 residues. Unmatched junction bases numbered 3, after V lost 1 base and J lost 6 bases. From germline, CDR1 is SGHTA and CDR2 FQGNSA. The CDR3: CASSLERDSNSPLHF. As DNA, the CDR3 is TGTGCCAGCAGCTTAGAAAGGGACAGTAATTCACCCCTCCACTTT.

This clonotype occurred many times. The chain couples TRBV7-8 to TRBJ2-7, with 9 bases aligning to TRBD1. Losses at the gene ends were 5 bases for V and 4 bases for J; bases not matched to a gene: 12. CDR1 and CDR2 from the germline V gene are SGHVS and FQNEAQ. CDR3 size: 16 residues. The CDR3 coding sequence is TGTGCCAGCAGCCTCACAGGGGGCGGGAGCTCGTACGAGCAGTACTTC. The encoded protein is CASSLTGGGSSYEQYF.

This clonotype was counted a few times. The V gene is TRBV7-3, the J gene TRBJ2-5; 11 bases line up with TRBD2. CDR1 and CDR2 (germline): SGHTA, FQGTGA. The CDR3 consists of 14 residues. V was clipped by 2 bases and J by 9 bases; unmatched bases: 5. In DNA, the CDR3 is TGTGCCAGCAGCTTAGGGACTAGCGGAGCCCCCCAGTACTTC. This translates into CASSLGTSGAPQYF.

CDR3 nucleotide sequence: TGTGCCTCTCGGGAGAGTCTGAACACTGAAGCTTTCTTT. This encodes CASRESLNTEAFF. The chain is built from TRBV13 and TRBJ1-1; no clear D gene. This CDR3 is 13 amino acids long. The germline V gene encodes CDR1 PRHDT and CDR2 FYEKMQ (reference sequence). Trimming cost V 11 bases and J 0 bases, with 13 bases left between them.

The CDR3 DNA is TGTGCCAGCAAACTCGGCCTCCAAGAGACCCAGTACTTC. Protein: CASKLGLQETQYF. The chain uses TRBV12-3 or TRBV12-4 and TRBJ2-5; no clear D gene. This CDR3 comprises 13 residues. V lost 7 bases, J lost 1 base, and 10 bases lay in between.

This clonotype was seen a handful of times. J is TRBJ2-5 and V is TRBV2; 8 bases match TRBD1. This CDR3 has 15 residues. Looked up from germline, CDR1 is SNHLY and CDR2 is FYNNEI. Trimming at V came to 6 bases and at J to 5 bases, leaving 11 bases not matched to a gene. CDR3 DNA sequence: TGTGCCAGCAGCCAGGACAGGGTTCATGAGGAGACCCAGTACTTC. As protein: CASSQDRVHEETQYF.

Remarks on this clonotype: One junction end disagrees with the germline gene, perhaps due to a read error. The chain is built from TRBV7-9 and TRBJ2-5; TRBD1 agrees at 10 bases. From germline, CDR1 is SEHNR and CDR2 FQNEAQ (reference sequence). The CDR3 extends over 14 amino acids. CDR3 nucleotide sequence: TGTGCCAGCAGCTCGACAGGGGGCCAAGGGACCCAGTACTTC. This translates into CASSSTGGQGTQYF.

The J gene is TRBJ1-1, the V gene TRBV4-1; no reliable D call. The CDR3 has 14 residues. The germline CDR1 and CDR2 sequences are MGHRA and YSYEKL. V was pared by 1 base and J by 3 bases, with 9 bases between. CDR3 sequence reads: CASSQGRWDTEAFF. The CDR3, as DNA: TGCGCCAGCAGCCAAGGGCGGTGGGACACTGAAGCTTTCTTT.

This clonotype came up many times. The genes are TRBV28 and TRBJ2-7; the D gene is possibly TRBD2 (5 bases). The CDR3 has 15 amino acids. Germline V gene sequence: CDR1 MDHEN, CDR2 SYDVKM. With 3 bases removed from V and 7 bases from J, the gap between germline ends came to 19 bases. CDR3 residues: CASSFWRARRGEQYF. Here the CDR3 DNA reads TGTGCCAGCAGTTTTTGGCGGGCCCGTCGCGGGGAGCAGTACTTC. Combining the CDR3 with reference TRBV28 and TRBJ2-7 gives the whole variable domain DVKVTQSSRYLVKRTGEKVFLECVQDMDHENMFWYRQDPGLGLRLIYFSYDVKMKEKGDIPEGYSVSREKKERFSLILESASTNQTSMYLCASSFWRARRGEQYFGPGTRLTVT.

The chain combines TRBV28 with TRBJ2-3; TRBD2 agrees at 15 bases. Germline CDR1 MDHEN, CDR2 SYDVKM. Trimming at V came to 5 bases and at J to 6 bases, leaving 9 bases not matched to a gene. The CDR3 covers 17 residues. The CDR3 DNA reads as TGTGCCAGCAGTCGTCGGACTAGCGGGAGGGCAACGGATACGCAGTATTTT. This encodes CASSRRTSGRATDTQYF.

This clonotype was picked up many times. V is TRBV28 and J is TRBJ2-7, with TRBD2 identical over 13 bases. The trim removed 2 bases at V and 6 bases at J, leaving 7 bases unmatched. The length of the CDR3 is 16 residues. CDR1 is MDHEN and CDR2 is SYDVKM in the germline V gene. The CDR3: CASSLGLAGALSEQYF. For the CDR3, the DNA is TGTGCCAGCAGTTTAGGACTAGCGGGGGCTCTGAGCGAGCAGTACTTC. Full variable domain (missing parts from reference TRBV28 and TRBJ2-7): DVKVTQSSRYLVKRTGEKVFLECVQDMDHENMFWYRQDPGLGLRLIYFSYDVKMKEKGDIPEGYSVSREKKERFSLILESASTNQTSMYLCASSLGLAGALSEQYFGPGTRLTVT.

This rearrangement joins TRBV27 to TRBJ2-1; TRBD2 aligns across 11 bases. Germline V gives CDR1 MNHEY, CDR2 SMNVEV (reference sequence). This CDR3 is built from 15 residues. J gave up 6 bases and V 3 bases, and 4 bases lay outside the gene matches. CDR3 in DNA: TGTGCCAGCAGTTTGGGACTAGCGGTCGTCAATGAGCAGTTCTTC. Its translation: CASSLGLAVVNEQFF.

V and J are TRBV7-9 and TRBJ2-1, with D maybe TRBD2 (5 bases). Germline assignment: CDR1 SEHNR and CDR2 FQNEAQ (reference sequence). The CDR3 length is 17 residues. Trimming took 4 bases from V and 4 from J, leaving 20 bases between them. CDR3 residues: CASSSLKSTAGYNEQFF. CDR3 sequence (DNA): TGTGCCAGCAGCTCCCTTAAAAGTACGGCGGGTTACAATGAGCAGTTCTTC. The full variable domain, its missing parts supplied by reference TRBV7-9 and TRBJ2-1, is DTGVSQNPRHKITKRGQNVTFRCDPISEHNRLYWYRQTLGQGPEFLTYFQNEAQLEKSRLLSDRFSAERPKGSFSTLEIQRTEQGDSAMYLCASSSLKSTAGYNEQFFGPGTRLTVL.

This clonotype was detected a few times. CDR3: CASSSPRGPAGYEQYF. The CDR3 coding sequence is TGTGCCAGCAGCTCCCCGAGGGGACCCGCGGGGTACGAGCAGTACTTC. The V call is TRBV7-9, the J call TRBJ2-7; perhaps TRBD2 as D (6 bases). CDR3 length: 16 residues. Trimming took 4 bases from V and 4 from J, leaving 20 bases between them. The germline V gene encodes CDR1 SEHNR and CDR2 FQNEAQ (reference sequence).

Comments on this clonotype: The junction shows a germline mismatch at one end, possibly a read error. The chain links TRBV6-1 to TRBJ2-7, with TRBD2 as a possible D gene (5 bases). Germline CDR1 reads MNHNS; CDR2 reads SASEGT. This CDR3 contains 13 residues. The CDR3 nucleotides are TGTGCCAGCAGTGTAGAGCGGACCTACGTGCAGTACTTC. Its translation: CASSVERTYVQYF.

This clonotype was detected ten times or more. The CDR3 sequence: CASSYSLGTGSLGQPQHF. CDR3 bases: TGTGCCAGCAGTTACTCACTCGGGACAGGAAGTTTGGGCCAGCCCCAGCATTTT. V is TRBV6-9 and J is TRBJ1-5; 8 bases line up with TRBD1. The CDR3 has 18 residues. Germline assignment: CDR1 MNHGY and CDR2 SVAAGI. The trim removed 3 bases at V and 7 bases at J, leaving 17 bases unmatched.